Listed below are T cell receptor beta chains from one sample, sequenced in a study of radiotherapy plus CTLA-4 blockade in lung cancer. Repertoires were generated with immunoSEQ multiplex PCR, while TCRdb's copy carries only in-frame clones and drops some. The repertoire consists of roughly 76,000 clones, with just under 75% occurring once and the leading ten covering 9.9%. Sequenced material: peripheral blood, taken from a patient treated with radiotherapy plus ipilimumab. The origin of the receptors is a human donor with non-small cell lung cancer whose response to radiotherapy plus ipilimumab could not be evaluated. Each CDR3 is given with its conserved first and last residue. The D gene is left open where the match is weak. The size field is filled for only some rows; it gives once, few, many or a size class.

D gene: TRBD2
J gene: TRBJ2-2
V gene: TRBV4-1
clone size: -
CDR3 DNA: TGCGCCAGCAGCCGCGGGGGGCCGAACACCGGGGAGCTGTTTTTT
CDR3 protein: CASSRGGPNTGELFF

D gene: TRBD2
J gene: TRBJ2-7
V gene: TRBV15
clone size: -
CDR3 DNA: TGTGCCACCAGCAGAAATAGCGGGAGGAGCTCCTACGAGCAGTACTTC
CDR3 protein: CATSRNSGRSSYEQYF

D gene: TRBD1
J gene: TRBJ2-1
V gene: TRBV7-2
clone size: -
CDR3 DNA: TGTGCCAGCAGCAAAGGACAGGGATCGTACAATGAGCAGTTCTTC
CDR3 protein: CASSKGQGSYNEQFF

D gene: -
J gene: TRBJ2-5
V gene: TRBV6-1
clone size: -
CDR3 DNA: TGTGCCAGCAGTGAAGTTTTGGGTTTCGGGGGAGAGACCCAGTACTTC
CDR3 protein: CASSEVLGFGGETQYF

D gene: TRBD1
J gene: TRBJ2-7
V gene: TRBV9
clone size: -
CDR3 DNA: TGTGCCAGCAGCTCGGGACAGGGGGCTTACGAGCAGTACTTC
CDR3 protein: CASSSGQGAYEQYF

D gene: TRBD1
J gene: TRBJ1-3
V gene: TRBV11-2
clone size: once
CDR3 DNA: TGTGCCAGCAGCTTAGATCAGGGGGACTCTGGAAACACCATATATTTT
CDR3 protein: CASSLDQGDSGNTIYF

D gene: -
J gene: TRBJ1-2
V gene: TRBV7-9
clone size: -
CDR3 DNA: TGTGCCAGCAGCTTAGACCCCGGGGGAAACTATGGCTACACCTTC
CDR3 protein: CASSLDPGGNYGYTF

D gene: -
J gene: TRBJ2-7
V gene: TRBV6-6
clone size: -
CDR3 DNA: TGTGCCAGCAGACCGATAGGGGGGGCGTACGAGCAGTACTTC
CDR3 protein: CASRPIGGAYEQYF

D gene: TRBD1
J gene: TRBJ2-3
V gene: TRBV5-1
clone size: -
CDR3 DNA: TGCGCCAGCAGCGAGGGACAGTACACAGATACGCAGTATTTT
CDR3 protein: CASSEGQYTDTQYF

D gene: TRBD2
J gene: TRBJ2-3
V gene: TRBV15
clone size: -
CDR3 DNA: TGTGCCACCAGCAGAGAGGGGGAGGCGGGGGGCACAGATACGCAGTATTTT
CDR3 protein: CATSREGEAGGTDTQYF